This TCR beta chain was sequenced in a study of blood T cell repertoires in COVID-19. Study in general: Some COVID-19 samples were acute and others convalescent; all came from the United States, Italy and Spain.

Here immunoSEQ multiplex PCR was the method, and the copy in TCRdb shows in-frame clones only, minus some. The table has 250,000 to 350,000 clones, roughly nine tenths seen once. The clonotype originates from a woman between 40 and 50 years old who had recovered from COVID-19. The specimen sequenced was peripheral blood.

The CDR3 here is CASSVAPGHSYEQYF. CDR3 DNA sequence: TGTGCCAGCAGCGTCGCCCCGGGACACTCCTACGAGCAGTACTTC. The chain recombines TRBV7-2 with TRBJ2-7; maybe TRBD1 (6 bases). Per germline, CDR1 SGHTA and CDR2 FQGNSA. The CDR3 length is 15 residues. Trimming left V 5 bases short and J 0 bases short, with 14 bases between.